This T cell receptor (beta chain) comes out of a study of cytomegalovirus exposure and HLA in healthy donors. Study-wide results and caveats: Across donors, most TCRs were seen rarely, yet some public ones were widespread. Data from an earlier analysis indicated that most TCR beta V segments were productive either about 87% or about 30% of the time.

The PCR had 60 Vbeta and 13 Jbeta primers. Generated by immunoSEQ multiplex PCR, the TCRdb table keeps only in-frame clones and is missing some. This table lists 90,000 to 130,000 clones. For this clone: Its antigen is unknown.

The receptor's source is a man aged 35 to 55 in good health and CMV-seropositive. Sequenced: PBMCs.

The CDR3, as DNA: TGTGCCAGCAGACTAACAGGGGGTAAAGGCTATGGCTACACCTTC. Amino acids: CASRLTGGKGYGYTF. The V gene is TRBV21-1, the J gene TRBJ1-2; TRBD1, the table's D call, was not compared with the DNA. TRBV21-1 has pseudogene status. This CDR3 is 15 amino acids long.